Below, 5 T cell receptor beta chains from the same sample are listed, as sequenced in a study of T cell repertoires in cytomegalovirus infection (dated by TCRdb to the late 2010s). Reads for this sample came from an Illumina HiSeq 1500. TCRdb trimmed public reads at Q25 via fastp, called clones via MiXCR and kept in-frame beta chains. Every CDR3 protein is listed once, alongside the most common genes and DNA of its rows. The sample includes around 170,000 distinct CDR3 sequences, with roughly 14% observed a single time. Over 25% of the sample is taken by the ten largest. Material for sequencing was PBMCs. The receptors originated from a human donor in good health (CMV status not recorded). Some clones in this sample may be carry-over from other donors' samples.

This clonotype was observed many times. The V and J genes are TRBV7-9 and TRBJ1-5; D may be TRBD1 (6 bases). The CDR3 covers 15 residues. V was cut by 5 bases and J by 1 base, with 12 bases left in between. Germline CDR1 SEHNR, CDR2 FQNEAQ (reference sequence). This chain's CDR3 is CASSPGTNSNQPQHF. CDR3 in DNA: TGTGCCAGCAGCCCCGGGACAAACAGCAATCAGCCCCAGCATTTT.

The chain combines TRBV29-1 with TRBJ2-3; 13 nucleotides align to TRBD2. Trimming removed 4 bases from V and 0 bases from J; junction bases left unmatched: 4. Germline loops: CDR1 SQVTM, CDR2 ANQGSEA. The CDR3 totals 16 residues. The DNA of the CDR3 is TGCAGCGTTGGTGGGACTAGCGGGGTTAGCACAGATACGCAGTATTTT. Its translation: CSVGGTSGVSTDTQYF.

This clonotype was recorded at least ten times. The chain's CDR3 is CASSFDRGTGELFF. In nucleotides, the CDR3 is TGTGCCAGCAGCTTTGATCGGGGCACCGGGGAGCTGTTTTTT. The chain links TRBV28 to TRBJ2-2, with D perhaps TRBD2 (5 bases). Trimming removed 6 bases from V and 4 bases from J, with 12 bases in between. The CDR3 runs 14 residues. CDR1 and CDR2 (germline): MDHEN, SYDVKM.

This clonotype was recorded many times. The chain links TRBV6-2 or TRBV6-3 to TRBJ1-1; D uncertain. Germline CDR1 MNHEY, CDR2 SVGEGT. V lost 2 bases, J lost 3 bases, and 16 bases lay in between. This CDR3 contains 16 residues. Written as DNA, the CDR3 is TGTGCCAGCAGTTACCCCGTGGCAAAGGGAGACACTGAAGCTTTCTTT. Amino acids: CASSYPVAKGDTEAFF.

This clonotype was seen ten or more times. This chain connects TRBV28 to TRBJ2-2, with a possible D match to TRBD2 (5 bases). V was shortened by 6 bases and J by 4 bases, with 21 bases between the two germline ends. The CDR3 runs 17 residues. Germline CDR1 and CDR2: MDHEN and SYDVKM. DNA for the CDR3: TGTGCCAGCAGGGCACTCCTAGGGAAACGGGGCACCGGGGAGCTGTTTTTT. Its translation: CASRALLGKRGTGELFF.